This T cell receptor (beta chain) came from a study of cytomegalovirus exposure and HLA in healthy donors (dated by TCRdb to about 2017). For the wider study: An earlier analysis of roughly 630 of the donors reported 250 to 300 Gb of sequence data and 100 million to 130 million unique TCR beta sequences from roughly 200 million T cells. The study was designed to test whether signatures of past pathogen exposure could be identified by cataloging public T cell receptors. High-throughput TCR immunosequencing, statistical association of individual TCRs with disease status, and machine learning were combined to predict cytomegalovirus infection status. The number of donors typed differed by locus, with about 620-630 for A, B, C, DRB1 and DQB1, about 500 for DQA1, 600 to 610 for DPA1, and roughly 450 for DPB1. Among about 360 genotyped donors of the cohort, an average of around 240,000 unique TCR beta nucleotide sequences were sequenced per donor, roughly 20% of them non-productive. Every repertoire in the discovery cohort had been generated on one and the same sequencing platform. In a later analysis, previously published TCR beta repertoires from 670 or so donors were re-analyzed and high-resolution HLA genotyping was added so that TCR occurrence patterns could be studied. The genetic ancestry cluster associated with self-reported Caucasian donors included around 76% of the approximately 410 genotyped donors. Alongside the repertoire data, information on donor age, sex, ethnicity and CMV serostatus was compiled. Because of strong linkage in the cohort, 5 or 6 DR-DQ haplotypes were treated as single units for association and clustering. Along with the approximately 650-subject first cohort, a separate validation cohort of over a hundred different subjects was used. The study used immunosequencing to profile the T cell repertoires of several hundred subjects and linked those repertoires to cytomegalovirus serostatus. The later analysis used no new phenotypic data to find candidate immune exposures, relying instead on TCR beta sequences and their occurrence across donors. In a later genetic analysis, genome-wide SNP genotypes for about 55% of the roughly 700 donors were used, and that subset was treated as a discovery cohort. Roughly 290 gigabases of sequencing data and around 85 million unique TCR sequences made up an early release that covered several hundred HLA-typed donors. HLA typing covered class I and class II loci at four-digit resolution. In an earlier analysis of more than 550 of the donors, high-throughput TCR beta sequencing was used to judge whether each TCR beta V gene segment behaved as functional or pseudogenic. Overall results and qualifications from the work: In vitro tests confirmed that a few of the cytomegalovirus-associated TCR beta chains recognize cytomegalovirus antigens. The classifier was reported to diagnose cytomegalovirus status with high specificity and sensitivity in both the original and validation cohorts. According to a later analysis, parvovirus B19, influenza, CMV and Epstein-Barr virus appeared linked to several top co-occurrence clusters. In an earlier analysis of under 600 of the donors, most TCR beta V segments were observed in productive rearrangements about 87% or about 30% of the time, broadly matching IMGT annotations. Most TCR sequences were seen in very few donors, while some public TCRs were found in many individuals. In a later analysis, about 16,000 TCR beta sequences were associated with specific HLA alleles at a false discovery rate of 0.05. A group of highly shared sequence variants was considered likely to be a technical artifact of the sequencing pipeline. A later analysis found that most CMV-associated TCR beta chains appeared HLA-restricted, with HLA associations seemingly driven largely by CMV exposure. The only immune exposure information available for the cohort was CMV serostatus. An association between a missense DCLRE1C variant and V-gene and J-gene trimming of TCR beta chains was found in a later genetic analysis and replicated in an independent cohort. Linkage disequilibrium might explain the correlated functional status among segregating V segments, but an unknown experimental factor could not be excluded. A further reported finding was that TCR beta sequences accurately predicted the HLA-A and HLA-B alleles for most subjects in the first cohort. The presence/absence analyses assumed that sequencing depth was roughly uniform across donors, and that assumption may not be true. Because HLA typing was missing for some donors at each locus, association tests included only the typed subset. The study gave a list of 150 to 200 TCR beta chains associated with cytomegalovirus. Compared with the roughly 600-donor mean, donors in an Asian-associated ancestry cluster had fewer N-insertions in productive TCRs, according to a later genetic analysis. In this cohort, only TCR beta chains were sequenced, and detectable features were limited by the absence of alpha or paired-chain data. Strong co-occurrence of HLA alleles, especially DR and DQ, made assigning TCR associations to individual alleles difficult. In a later analysis, HLA-associated TCR beta chains were found to be more clonally expanded and to have lower generation probabilities than equally common non-associated chains. The authors suggested that the approach could potentially be extended to other disease states and immunological phenotypes. A later analysis found that TCR association rates varied across HLA loci, with DRB1 alleles showing the most associated TCRs and HLA-C alleles the fewest. Seventeen rarely observed V segments, including chromosome 9 orphons, were excluded from the earlier analysis of 550 to 700 of the donors because counts were too low. The 87-base-pair reads could not distinguish some IMGT-functional V segments, including TRBV6-2 and TRBV6-3, so those segments were excluded.

The cohort comprised some 700 healthy bone marrow donors. All cohort members were sampled while nominally healthy, although unrecorded immune exposures were likely present. The donor was CMV seronegative and was included in the group of a few hundred seronegative cohort members. A peripheral blood sample was provided by each donor, and peripheral blood mononuclear cells were used for TCR beta sequencing. Genomic DNA was extracted from the blood cell samples with the Qiagen DNeasy Blood Extraction Kit. V and J lose 6 bases and 5 bases, and a span of 11 bases separates them. CDR1 MNHNY and CDR2 SVGAGI are derived from the germline V gene (reference sequence). The cysteine opens and the phenylalanine closes a CDR3 of 13 amino acids. Only CDR3 DNA remains: 39 bases, in frame from the first base. Details on this clone: This clone's antigen is unknown. There are no base qualities to consult, and no much larger clone falls within one base.

Receptor libraries were prepared by the immunoSEQ multiplex PCR assay. For the multiplex PCR, a mixture combining 60 forward primers for TCR Vbeta segments and 13 reverse primers for TCR Jbeta segments was used. A multiplex PCR assay on genomic DNA amplified the CDR3 region of rearranged TCR beta genes. The Illumina HiSeq System was used to sequence the amplified TCR beta libraries as 87-base-pair reads. The authors processed their data as follows. A later analysis counted about 80 million unique TCR beta chains across the roughly 700 repertoires, and 10 million to 11 million of these chains were shared by at least two donors. Raw reads were error-corrected and collapsed into unique sequences with a nearest-neighbor algorithm that merged closely related sequences to remove PCR and sequencing errors. To assign V, D and J gene segments, CDR3 sequences were aligned to IMGT reference sequences. For a sequence to be retained, at least a six-nucleotide match to both a V gene segment and a J gene segment was required. Rearrangements were called productive when the CDR3 lacked stop codons and stayed in frame with V and J; all others were non-productive. CDR3 was defined according to IMGT convention as the region running from the second conserved V-encoded cysteine to the conserved J-encoded phenylalanine. In an earlier analysis of around 600 of the donors, sequences lacking an unambiguous match to a single V gene segment were excluded. In an earlier analysis of several hundred of the donors, V segments were called functional above 56.7% productive rearrangements and were called segregating when the between-donor standard deviation exceeded 5%. To diagnose cytomegalovirus status from the catalog of TCR beta chain sequences, a statistical classification framework was built. A later analysis assigned V and J genes by comparing TCR nucleotide sequences with IMGT/GENE-DB human TR gene sequences. Using the TCRdist pipeline, a later analysis assigned CDR3 sequences along with most-parsimonious VDJ recombination scenarios. In a later analysis, each TCR beta chain was defined by its CDR3 amino acid sequence together with its V-gene family, and reads lacking a unique V-gene family were excluded. A later analysis removed roughly 590 highly shared, low-generation-probability nucleotide sequences to deal with suspected cross-contamination and a sequencing artifact. In a later analysis, a clonal expansion index was calculated for each public chain from normalized within-repertoire ranks of inferred template counts. Generation probabilities in a later analysis came from a VDJ recombination model fitted to out-of-frame rearrangements, and those results were checked against IGoR. In a later analysis, hypergeometric tests were used to score TCR-TCR, TCR-HLA and TCR-CMV co-occurrence, with a repertoire-size bias correction applied to TCR pairs. False discovery rates were estimated in a later analysis by permuting HLA or CMV assignments 20 times. In a later analysis, co-occurring TCRs were grouped using DBSCAN, with TCRdist sequence similarity added in when clustering inside HLA-allele-positive subsets. Co-occurrence clustering excluded repertoires with fewer than 30,000 or more than 120,000 public chains, plus five with anomalous nucleotide sharing. TCRdb took over this immuneACCESS table, retaining in-frame rearrangements with V and J assigned. Such tables are incomplete; in checked studies, under half of the missing clones stem from an unresolved V gene, and the remainder is unexplained. D and trimming come from the DNA, and the V and J calls and clone size come from that table. The table for this sample lists more than 110,000 clones; roughly three quarters of them were counted only once. The ten most abundant clones make up 3% to 3.5% of the sample.

The TCR comes from a female donor in good health and CMV-seronegative. Specimen: PBMCs. The rearrangement joined TRBV6-6 to TRBJ1-5, with TRBD1 perhaps the D gene, on 5 matching bases. CDR3 reads: CASRGAGYQPQHF. The DNA is TGTGCCAGCAGAGGGGCAGGGTATCAGCCCCAGCATTTT.